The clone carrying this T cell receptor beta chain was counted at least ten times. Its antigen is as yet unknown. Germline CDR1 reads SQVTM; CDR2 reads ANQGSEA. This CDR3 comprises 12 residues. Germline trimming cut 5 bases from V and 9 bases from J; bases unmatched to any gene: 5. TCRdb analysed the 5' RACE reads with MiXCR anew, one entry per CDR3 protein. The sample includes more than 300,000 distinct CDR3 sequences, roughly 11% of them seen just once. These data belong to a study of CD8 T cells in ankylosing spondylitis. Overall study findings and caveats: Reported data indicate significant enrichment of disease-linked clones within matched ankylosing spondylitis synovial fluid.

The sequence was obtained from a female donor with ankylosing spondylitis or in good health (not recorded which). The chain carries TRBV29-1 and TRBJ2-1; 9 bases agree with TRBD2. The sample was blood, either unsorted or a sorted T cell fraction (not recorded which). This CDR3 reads CSVRLAELEQFF. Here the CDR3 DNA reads TGCAGCGTTCGACTAGCGGAGCTTGAGCAGTTCTTC.